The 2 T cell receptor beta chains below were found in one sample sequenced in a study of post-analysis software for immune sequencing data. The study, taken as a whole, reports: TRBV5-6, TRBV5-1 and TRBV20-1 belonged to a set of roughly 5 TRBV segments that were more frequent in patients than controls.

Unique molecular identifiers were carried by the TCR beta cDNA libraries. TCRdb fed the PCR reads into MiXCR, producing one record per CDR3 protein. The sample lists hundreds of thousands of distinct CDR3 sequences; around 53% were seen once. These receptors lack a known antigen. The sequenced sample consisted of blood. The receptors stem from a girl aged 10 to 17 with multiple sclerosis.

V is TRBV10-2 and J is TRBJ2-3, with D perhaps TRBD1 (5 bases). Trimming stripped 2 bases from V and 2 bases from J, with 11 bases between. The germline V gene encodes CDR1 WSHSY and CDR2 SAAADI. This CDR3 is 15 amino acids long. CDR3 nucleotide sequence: TGCGCCAGCAGTGAGCTGGTAGGGGACACAGATACGCAGTATTTT. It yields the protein CASSELVGDTDTQYF.

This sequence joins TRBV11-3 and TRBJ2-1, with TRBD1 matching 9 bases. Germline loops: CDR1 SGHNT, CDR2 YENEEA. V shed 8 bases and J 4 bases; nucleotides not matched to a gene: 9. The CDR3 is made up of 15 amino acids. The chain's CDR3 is CASGGGDRDYNEQFF. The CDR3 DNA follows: TGTGCCAGCGGCGGTGGGGACAGGGATTACAATGAGCAGTTCTTC.